This T cell receptor (beta chain) emerged from a study of response to subunit inactivated influenza vaccine. TCRdb re-derived calls from the RT-PCR reads in MiXCR, one entry per CDR3 protein. The sample lists around 200,000 distinct CDR3 sequences, about an eighth occurring once. CDR1 and CDR2 (germline): SGHRS, YFSETQ. Between the trimmed V and J ends, which lost 2 bases and 3 bases, there was a span of 14 bases. The CDR3 is made up of 15 amino acids. This clonotype has ten or more counts. The sample also formed part of further work on T cells expressing NK-cell markers. This second study says: Beta-chain TCR cDNA was generated via 5'RACE template switching with UMIs. Seven sequenced donors out of eight were HCMV-seropositive, one seronegative. In several donors, dominant clonotypes made up about 28.3-65% of CD3+CD56-NKG2C+ cells.

This specimen was CD8+ T cells sorted from PBMCs, taken 11 to 12 days after vaccination. The clonotype comes from a man between 45 and 60 years old who received an inactivated influenza vaccine. The rearrangement links TRBV5-1 to TRBJ2-5, with D perhaps given as TRBD1 or TRBD2 (5 bases each). CDR3: CASSLPGLGEETQYF. CDR3 nucleotides: TGCGCCAGCAGCTTACCGGGGCTAGGGGAAGAGACCCAGTACTTC.